This entry concerns a single T cell receptor (beta chain). Its antigen is not identified. This record comes from a study of T cells expressing NK-cell markers. Study findings and constraints: Six of the donors carried dominant NKG2C+ clonotypes that took up roughly 1.0-8% of their CD8+ T cells.

For each CDR3 protein, TCRdb gives one entry from its re-call of the 5' RACE reads, without DNA. The sample holds roughly 170,000 distinct CDR3 sequences. The sample comprised blood T cells: a sorted CD56 or NKG2C T cell subset, CD4+ or CD8+ T cells, or bulk PBMC T cells (not recorded which). The source is a woman between 18 and 70 years old in good health.

CDR3 in amino acids: CASSESRQGTDTQYF. The rearrangement links TRBV10-2 to TRBJ2-3; TCRdb calls TRBD1, which cannot be checked without DNA. Germline loops: CDR1 WSHSY, CDR2 SAAADI. This CDR3 has 15 amino acids.